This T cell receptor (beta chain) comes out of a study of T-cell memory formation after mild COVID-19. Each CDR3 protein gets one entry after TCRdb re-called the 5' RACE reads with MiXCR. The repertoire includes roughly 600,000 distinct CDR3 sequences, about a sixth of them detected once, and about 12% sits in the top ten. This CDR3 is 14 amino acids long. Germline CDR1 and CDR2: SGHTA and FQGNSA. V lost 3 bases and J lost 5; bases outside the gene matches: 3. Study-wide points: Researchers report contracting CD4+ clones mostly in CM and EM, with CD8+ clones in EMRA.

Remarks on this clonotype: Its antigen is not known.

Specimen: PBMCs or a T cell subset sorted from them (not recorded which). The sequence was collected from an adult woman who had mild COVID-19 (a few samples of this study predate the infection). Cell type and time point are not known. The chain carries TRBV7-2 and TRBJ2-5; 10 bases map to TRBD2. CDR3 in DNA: TGTGCCAGCAGCTTCCTAGCGGGAGTTGAGACCCAGTACTTC. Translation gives CASSFLAGVETQYF.